This T cell receptor (beta chain) was recorded in a study of CD8+CD57+ T cells in acquired aplastic anemia. The V and J ends lost 4 bases and 7 bases respectively, with 15 bases between them. CDR3 length: 14 amino acids. Germline CDR1 reads SGHRS; CDR2 reads YFSETQ. CDR3 and TCR beta VDJ profiling relied on a genomic DNA template. Each CDR3 protein is one row after TCRdb ran MiXCR on the reads. The profile shows hundreds of thousands of distinct CDR3 sequences, approximately 56% of them singletons. This clonotype appeared many times. The sequence was obtained from a human donor with severe aplastic anemia or a healthy control (not recorded which). The specimen was sorted CD4+, CD8+, or CD8+CD57+ T cells (not recorded which) from PBMCs. This sequence joins TRBV5-1 and TRBJ1-5; no definite D call. CDR3: CASSPGPNGQPQHF. CDR3 bases: TGCGCCAGCAGCCCCGGGCCTAACGGGCAGCCCCAGCATTTT.